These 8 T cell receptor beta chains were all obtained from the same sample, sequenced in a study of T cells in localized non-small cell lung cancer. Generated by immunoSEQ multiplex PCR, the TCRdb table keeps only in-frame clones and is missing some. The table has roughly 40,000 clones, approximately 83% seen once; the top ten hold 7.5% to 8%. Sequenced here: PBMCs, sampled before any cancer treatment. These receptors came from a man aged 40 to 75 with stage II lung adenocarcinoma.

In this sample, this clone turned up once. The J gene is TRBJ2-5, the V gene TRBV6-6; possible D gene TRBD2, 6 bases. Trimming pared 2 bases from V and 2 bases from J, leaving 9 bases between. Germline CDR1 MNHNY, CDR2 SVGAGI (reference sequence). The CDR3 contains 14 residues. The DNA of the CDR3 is TGTGCCAGCAGTTACGCGGCGGGACAAGAGACCCAGTACTTC. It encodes CASSYAAGQETQYF.

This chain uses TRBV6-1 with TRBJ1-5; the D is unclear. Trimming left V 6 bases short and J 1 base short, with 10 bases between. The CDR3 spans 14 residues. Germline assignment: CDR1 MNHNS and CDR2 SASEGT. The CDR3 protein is CASRFGGSNQPQHF. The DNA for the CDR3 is TGTGCCAGCAGATTCGGCGGAAGCAATCAGCCCCAGCATTTT.

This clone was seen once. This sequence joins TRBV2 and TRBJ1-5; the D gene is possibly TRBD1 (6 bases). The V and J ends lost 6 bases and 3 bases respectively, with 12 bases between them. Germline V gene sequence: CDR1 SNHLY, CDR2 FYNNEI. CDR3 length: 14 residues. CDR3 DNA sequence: TGTGCCAGCAGCGAAACAGGGACCAATCAGCCCCAGCATTTT. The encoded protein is CASSETGTNQPQHF.

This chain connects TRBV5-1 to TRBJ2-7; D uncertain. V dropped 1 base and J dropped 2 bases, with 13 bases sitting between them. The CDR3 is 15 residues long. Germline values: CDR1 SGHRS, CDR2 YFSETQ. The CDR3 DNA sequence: TGCGCCAGCAGCTTGAGTTCCGACAAACCCTACGAGCAGTACTTC. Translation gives CASSLSSDKPYEQYF. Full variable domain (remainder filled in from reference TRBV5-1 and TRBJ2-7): KAGVTQTPRYLIKTRGQQVTLSCSPISGHRSVSWYQQTPGQGLQFLFEYFSETQRNKGNFPGRFSGRQFSNSRSEMNVSTLELGDSALYLCASSLSSDKPYEQYFGPGTRLTVT.

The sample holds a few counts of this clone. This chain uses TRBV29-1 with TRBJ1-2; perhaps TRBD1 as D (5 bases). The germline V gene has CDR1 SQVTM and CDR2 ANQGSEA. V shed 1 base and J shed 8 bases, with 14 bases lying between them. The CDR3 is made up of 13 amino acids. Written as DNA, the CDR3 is TGCAGCGTTGAAGTCTACAGGACGGACGGCTACACCTTC. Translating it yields CSVEVYRTDGYTF.

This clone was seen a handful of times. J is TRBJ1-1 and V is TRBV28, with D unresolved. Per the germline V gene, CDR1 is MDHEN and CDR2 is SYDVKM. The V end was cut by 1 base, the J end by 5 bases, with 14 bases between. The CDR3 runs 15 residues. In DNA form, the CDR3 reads TGTGCCAGCAGTTTATCGGATGTCGGGTATACTGAAGCTTTCTTT. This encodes CASSLSDVGYTEAFF. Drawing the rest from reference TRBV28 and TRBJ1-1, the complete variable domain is DVKVTQSSRYLVKRTGEKVFLECVQDMDHENMFWYRQDPGLGLRLIYFSYDVKMKEKGDIPEGYSVSREKKERFSLILESASTNQTSMYLCASSLSDVGYTEAFFGQGTRLTVV.

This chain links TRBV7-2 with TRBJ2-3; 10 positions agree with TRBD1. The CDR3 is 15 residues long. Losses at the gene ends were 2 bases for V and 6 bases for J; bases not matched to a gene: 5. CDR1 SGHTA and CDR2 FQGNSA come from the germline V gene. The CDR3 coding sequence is TGTGCCAGCAGCTTAAGACAGGGGGCATCTGATACGCAGTATTTT. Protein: CASSLRQGASDTQYF.

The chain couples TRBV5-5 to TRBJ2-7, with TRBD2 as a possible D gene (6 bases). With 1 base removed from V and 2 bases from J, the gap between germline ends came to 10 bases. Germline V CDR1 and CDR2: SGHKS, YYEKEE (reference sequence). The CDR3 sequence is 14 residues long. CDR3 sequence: CASSLQGGTYEQYF. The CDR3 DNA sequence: TGTGCCAGCAGCTTGCAGGGAGGTACCTACGAGCAGTACTTC.